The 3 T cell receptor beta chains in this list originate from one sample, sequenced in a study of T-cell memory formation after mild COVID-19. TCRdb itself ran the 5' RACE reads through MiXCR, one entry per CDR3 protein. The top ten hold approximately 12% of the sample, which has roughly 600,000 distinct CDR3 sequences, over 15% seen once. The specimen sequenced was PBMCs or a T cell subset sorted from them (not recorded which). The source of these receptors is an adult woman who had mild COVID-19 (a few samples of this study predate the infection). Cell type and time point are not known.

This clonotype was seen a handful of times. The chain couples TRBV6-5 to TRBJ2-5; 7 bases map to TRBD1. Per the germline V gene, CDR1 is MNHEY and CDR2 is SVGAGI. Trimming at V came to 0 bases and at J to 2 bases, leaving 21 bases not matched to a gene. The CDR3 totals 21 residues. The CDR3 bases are TGTGCCAGCAGTTACTCGAGGAGGCCTCAAAAACAGGGGATGATGCAAGAGACCCAGTACTTC. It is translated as CASSYSRRPQKQGMMQETQYF.

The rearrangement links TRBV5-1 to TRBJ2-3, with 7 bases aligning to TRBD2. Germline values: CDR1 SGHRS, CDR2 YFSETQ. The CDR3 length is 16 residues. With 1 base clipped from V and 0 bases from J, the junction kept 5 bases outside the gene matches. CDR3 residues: CASSLFAGVSTDTQYF. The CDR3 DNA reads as TGCGCCAGCAGCTTGTTTGCGGGGGTTAGCACAGATACGCAGTATTTT.

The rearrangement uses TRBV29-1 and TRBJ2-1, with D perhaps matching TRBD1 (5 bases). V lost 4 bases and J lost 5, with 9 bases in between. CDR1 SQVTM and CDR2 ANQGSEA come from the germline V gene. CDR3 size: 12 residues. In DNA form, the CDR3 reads TGCAGCGTTGGTAGGGGCAACAATGAGCAGTTCTTC. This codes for CSVGRGNNEQFF.